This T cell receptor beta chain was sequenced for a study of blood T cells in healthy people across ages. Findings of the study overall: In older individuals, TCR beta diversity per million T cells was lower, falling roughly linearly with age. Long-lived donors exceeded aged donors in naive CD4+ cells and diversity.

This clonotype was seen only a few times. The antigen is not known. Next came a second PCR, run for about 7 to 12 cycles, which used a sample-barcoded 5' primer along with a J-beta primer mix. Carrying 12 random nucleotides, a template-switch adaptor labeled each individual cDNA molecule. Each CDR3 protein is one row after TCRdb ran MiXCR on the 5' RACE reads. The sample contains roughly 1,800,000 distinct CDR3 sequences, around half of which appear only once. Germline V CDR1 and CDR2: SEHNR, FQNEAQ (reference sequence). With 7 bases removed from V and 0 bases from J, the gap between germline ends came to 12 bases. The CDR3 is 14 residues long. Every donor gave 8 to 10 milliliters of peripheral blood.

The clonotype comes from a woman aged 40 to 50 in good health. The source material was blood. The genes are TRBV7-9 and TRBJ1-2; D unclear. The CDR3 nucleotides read TGTGCCAGCACCCTGGGCCAGGCTAACTATGGCTACACCTTC. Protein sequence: CASTLGQANYGYTF.